Below are 20 T cell receptor beta chains sequenced from a single sample in a study of identical twins. TCRdb reprocessed the 5' RACE reads via MiXCR and lists one record per CDR3 protein. Found here are over 200,000 distinct CDR3 sequences, about 10% of them singletons; the top ten hold about 9%. Sequenced: memory T cells sorted from blood. Receptors originate from a man aged 45-65 years in good health.

The V and J genes are TRBV12-3 or TRBV12-4 and TRBJ1-4, with 8 bases lining up with TRBD1. The CDR3 has 15 residues. The ends lost 0 bases at V and 8 bases at J; junction bases unmatched: 5. This CDR3 is CASSLADRAVEKLFF. The CDR3 DNA sequence: TGTGCCAGCAGTTTAGCGGACAGGGCCGTCGAAAAACTGTTTTTT.

This clonotype was detected a few times. This chain connects TRBV6-1 to TRBJ1-1; 9 bases match TRBD1. V was pared by 5 bases and J by 4 bases, with 8 bases of the junction left unmatched. Germline assignment: CDR1 MNHNS and CDR2 SASEGT. There are 15 residues in the CDR3. The CDR3 is CASSTKTGGGTEAFF. Written as DNA, the CDR3 is TGTGCCAGCAGTACCAAGACAGGGGGGGGCACTGAAGCTTTCTTT.

The rearrangement uses TRBV20-1 and TRBJ2-7; 11 bases fit TRBD1. Germline CDR1 reads DFQATT; CDR2 reads SNEGSKA (reference sequence). The CDR3 has 15 amino acids. J gave up 4 bases and V 6 bases, and 11 bases lay outside the gene matches. The CDR3 DNA reads TGCAGTGCCTCATTTGGGGGGACAGGGGGTTACGAGCAGTACTTC. It is translated as CSASFGGTGGYEQYF.

This clonotype was picked up many times. The chain has TRBV18 and TRBJ2-7; TRBD2 agrees at 7 bases. Trimming cost V 0 bases and J 7 bases; bases outside gene matches: 9. Looked up from germline, CDR1 is KGHSH and CDR2 is LQKENI. The CDR3 contains 15 residues. The CDR3 DNA sequence: TGTGCCAGCTCACCACCGACGGGGGGATCGAGAGAGCAGTACTTC. This encodes CASSPPTGGSREQYF.

This clonotype was counted a few times. DNA for the CDR3: TGTGCCAGTAGGAGACCAGGCCTGGGGGGCACAGATACGCAGTATTTT. This sequence encodes CASRRPGLGGTDTQYF. The J gene is TRBJ2-3, the V gene TRBV19; D possibly matches TRBD1 or TRBD2 (5 bases each). The CDR3 has 16 amino acids. Looked up from germline, CDR1 is LNHDA and CDR2 is SQIVND (reference sequence). V lost 6 bases and J 1 base, leaving 17 bases between the germline ends.

J is TRBJ2-7 and V is TRBV7-6, with D unresolved. The V gene lost 5 bases and the J gene lost 1 base, with 12 bases spanning the gap. The CDR3 extends over 14 amino acids. Germline V gives CDR1 SGHVS, CDR2 FNYEAQ. The CDR3 sequence: CASSIMAASYEQYF. DNA for the CDR3: TGTGCCAGCAGCATTATGGCAGCTTCCTACGAGCAGTACTTC.

The chain joins TRBV6-4 to TRBJ2-1; 11 bases match TRBD2. The length of the CDR3 is 16 residues. Germline CDR1 MRHNA, CDR2 SNTAGT. The J segment lost 4 bases and the V segment lost 5 bases, leaving 7 bases of the junction unmatched. This CDR3 reads CASSPGTSGFYNEQFF. CDR3 DNA: TGTGCCAGCAGTCCTGGGACTAGCGGTTTTTACAATGAGCAGTTCTTC.

This chain links TRBV11-1 with TRBJ2-5; maybe TRBD2 (6 bases). Between the trimmed V and J ends, which lost 4 bases and 2 bases, there was a span of 8 bases. This CDR3 has 13 residues. Germline loops: CDR1 SGHAT, CDR2 FQDESV (reference sequence). The CDR3: CASSSGTQETQYF. The CDR3 region has the DNA TGTGCCAGCAGCTCCGGGACTCAAGAGACCCAGTACTTC.

CDR3 sequence reads: CASSQNKADTQYF. CDR3 bases: TGTGCCAGCAGTCAAAACAAAGCAGATACGCAGTATTTT. The chain recombines TRBV3-1 with TRBJ2-3; D gene uncertain. Per the germline V gene, CDR1 is LGHDT and CDR2 is YNNKEL (reference sequence). V was shortened by 6 bases and J by 4 bases, with 11 bases between the two germline ends. The CDR3 is made up of 13 amino acids.

This clonotype was observed a handful of times. This sequence joins TRBV11-2 and TRBJ1-1; unclear D gene. Germline V gene lookup returns CDR1 SGHAT and CDR2 FQNNGV. The CDR3 loop spans 15 amino acids. V was clipped by 3 bases and J by 0 bases, with 11 bases between them. The CDR3 DNA follows: TGTGCCAGCAGCTTTACAGACAAGGTGAACACTGAAGCTTTCTTT. It yields the protein CASSFTDKVNTEAFF.

This clonotype was picked up many times. This rearrangement joins TRBV10-3 to TRBJ1-2, with TRBD1 matching over 7 bases. This CDR3 is 14 amino acids long. Trimming took 3 bases from V and 4 from J; bases not matched to a gene: 5. CDR1 is ENHRY, CDR2 SYGVKD, per germline. CDR3 nucleotides: TGTGCCATCAGTGATAAGGGACAGCCCTATGGCTACACCTTC. Its protein product is CAISDKGQPYGYTF.

A note on this clonotype: At one of its ends the junction is not consistent with the germline gene, which may arise from a read error. The rearrangement links TRBV9 to TRBJ1-1; D gene uncertain. CDR1 and CDR2 (germline): SGDLS, YYNGEE. The CDR3 contains 11 residues. For the CDR3, the DNA is TGTCCCAGCAGCGTAGAGGATGAAGCTTTCTTT. The encoded protein is CPSSVEDEAFF.

The rearrangement uses TRBV5-5 and TRBJ2-7; D is possibly TRBD1 (5 bases). Germline CDR1 is SGHKS and CDR2 is YYEKEE (reference sequence). This CDR3 is 13 amino acids long. V lost 5 bases to trimming and J lost 5 bases, with 14 bases between them. CDR3 nucleotides: TGTGCCAGCAGTTGGACATCCAAGGACGAGCAGTACTTC. Translating gives CASSWTSKDEQYF.

This clonotype was seen a few times. The chain carries TRBV28 and TRBJ2-7; possible D gene TRBD1, 6 bases. Trimming cost V 2 bases and J 0 bases, with 17 bases left between them. Germline V gives CDR1 MDHEN, CDR2 SYDVKM. The CDR3 is 17 amino acids. CDR3 loop: CASSLEQGRESSYEQYF. The CDR3 DNA reads TGTGCCAGCAGTTTAGAACAGGGACGGGAAAGCTCCTACGAGCAGTACTTC.

This clonotype was observed many times. The CDR3 DNA sequence: TGTGCCAGCAGACCTAGCCCCGGGACTAGCTTTGGGGAGACCCAGTACTTC. It codes for CASRPSPGTSFGETQYF. This chain links TRBV28 with TRBJ2-5; 9 bases match TRBD2. Germline V gives CDR1 MDHEN, CDR2 SYDVKM. V shed 6 bases and J 5 bases; nucleotides not matched to a gene: 16. The CDR3 runs 17 residues.

This clonotype was detected a few times. The chain has TRBV20-1 and TRBJ1-1; D gene uncertain. Germline CDR1 and CDR2: DFQATT and SNEGSKA (reference sequence). Trimming shortened V by 0 bases and J by 2 bases, and 13 bases separated the two germline ends. The CDR3 contains 15 residues. CDR3 nucleotides: TGCAGTGCTAGAGATCGATGGGCCTCTAACACTGAAGCTTTCTTT. This gives the protein CSARDRWASNTEAFF.

The V gene is TRBV20-1, the J gene TRBJ1-2; D uncertain. The germline V gene encodes CDR1 DFQATT and CDR2 SNEGSKA (reference sequence). Trimming removed 1 base from V and 0 bases from J, with 9 bases in between. The length of the CDR3 is 14 residues. The CDR3 coding sequence is TGCAGTGCTAGAGGAGGGCCCGCTAACTATGGCTACACCTTC. This gives the protein CSARGGPANYGYTF.

This clonotype was seen a handful of times. The chain links TRBV7-2 to TRBJ1-2; D is unclear. The V and J ends lost 0 bases and 8 bases respectively, with 7 bases between them. The CDR3 runs 12 residues. Germline V gene lookup returns CDR1 SGHTA and CDR2 FQGNSA. The CDR3 DNA sequence: TGTGCCAGCAGCTTAGCGAGGGTAGGCTACACCTTC. It translates to CASSLARVGYTF.

The rearrangement joins TRBV6-1 to TRBJ2-7; 8 bases match TRBD1. J gave up 2 bases and V 5 bases, and 11 bases lay outside the gene matches. Germline lookup yields CDR1 MNHNS and CDR2 SASEGT. The CDR3 spans 16 residues. CDR3 in amino acids: CASSSLRQGNAYEQYF. CDR3 in DNA: TGTGCCAGCAGTAGCCTACGACAGGGGAACGCCTACGAGCAGTACTTC.

In this sample, this clonotype turned up a few times. This chain connects TRBV6-1 to TRBJ2-2; D perhaps matches TRBD2 (5 bases). CDR1 is MNHNS, CDR2 SASEGT, per germline. The V end lost 4 bases, the J end lost 5 bases, and 8 bases lay between the germline ends. CDR3 size: 13 residues. The CDR3 reads CASSVTGTGELFF. CDR3 in DNA: TGTGCCAGCAGTGTAACGGGGACCGGGGAGCTGTTTTTT.